Given below is one T cell receptor beta chain in context. In terms of age and location, participants ranged from roughly 18 to 90 years and lived in about 25 US areas. Symptom resolution, clearance, or two negative PCRs marked donors in Cohort 3 as recovered. This sample was taken from a study of blood T cell repertoires in COVID-19. Across the study: PBMCs, B-cell-depleted T cells, or T cells were the source of the cDNA or gDNA that made up the material.

Source study methods: Researchers report that nucleated cell counts were estimated from reference gene primer amplification. Assay: immunoSEQ multiplex PCR; the TCRdb copy retains only in-frame clones and omits some. V, J and clone size derive from that table, while D and trimming were established from the DNA sequence. The profile shows approximately 170,000 clones, 84% of them singletons. The CDR3 has 18 residues. The ends were cut back, 4 bases at V and 1 base at J, with 23 bases in the middle. CDR1 is LGHNA and CDR2 is YNFKEQ in the germline V gene. The sample was PBMCs or T cells enriched from blood (not recorded which). This chain links TRBV4-2 with TRBJ2-7, with D perhaps matching TRBD1 (6 bases). This clonotype was obtained from a man aged 50 to 60 who had recovered from COVID-19. The CDR3 DNA reads TGTGCCAGCAGCCTAGAAGCAGGGGACATACCGGTGTCCTACGAGCAGTACTTC. This sequence encodes CASSLEAGDIPVSYEQYF.